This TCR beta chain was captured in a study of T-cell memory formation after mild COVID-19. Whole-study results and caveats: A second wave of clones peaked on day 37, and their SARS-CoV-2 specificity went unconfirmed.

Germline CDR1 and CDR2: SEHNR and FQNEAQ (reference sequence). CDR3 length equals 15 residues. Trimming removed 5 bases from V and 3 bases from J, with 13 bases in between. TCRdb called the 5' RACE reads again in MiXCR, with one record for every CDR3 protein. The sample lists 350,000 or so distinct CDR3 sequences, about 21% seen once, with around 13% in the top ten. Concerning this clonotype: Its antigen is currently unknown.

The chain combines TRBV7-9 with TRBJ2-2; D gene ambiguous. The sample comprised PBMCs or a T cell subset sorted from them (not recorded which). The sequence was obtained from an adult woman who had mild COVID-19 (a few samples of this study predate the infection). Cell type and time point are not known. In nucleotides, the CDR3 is TGTGCCAGCAGCAGAACAACTGAGCACACCGGGGAGCTGTTTTTT. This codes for CASSRTTEHTGELFF. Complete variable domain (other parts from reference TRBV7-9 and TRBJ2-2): DTGVSQNPRHKITKRGQNVTFRCDPISEHNRLYWYRQTLGQGPEFLTYFQNEAQLEKSRLLSDRFSAERPKGSFSTLEIQRTEQGDSAMYLCASSRTTEHTGELFFGEGSRLTVL.